This passage covers 18 T cell receptor beta chains from one sample sequenced in a study of cytomegalovirus exposure and HLA in healthy donors. PCR primers comprised 60 Vbeta and 13 Jbeta primers. Clones were read by immunoSEQ multiplex PCR, and TCRdb kept only the in-frame ones, dropping some. The table includes 160,000 or so clones, around 84% detected once. Material: PBMCs. These receptors were obtained from a woman aged 40 to 50 in good health and CMV-seronegative.

In DNA form, the CDR3 reads TGCGCCAGCAGCCAAGATTGGAGGCAGGGGGCGCAGTTAGGCTACACCTTC. It encodes CASSQDWRQGAQLGYTF. The rearrangement joins TRBV4-1 to TRBJ1-2; 8 bases align to TRBD1. J lost 8 bases, V lost 0 bases, and 14 bases had no gene match. The CDR3 totals 17 residues. Germline assignment: CDR1 MGHRA and CDR2 YSYEKL.

The J gene is TRBJ1-1, the V gene TRBV28; TRBD1 is a possible D gene (6 bases). Germline values: CDR1 MDHEN, CDR2 SYDVKM. The CDR3 spans 16 residues. V lost 5 bases, J lost 0 bases, and 16 bases lay in between. The CDR3 DNA sequence: TGTGCCAGCAGTATTAGGACAGTTTTCATGAACACTGAAGCTTTCTTT. Translation: CASSIRTVFMNTEAFF.

This chain links TRBV5-1 with TRBJ2-5; D unclear. Near its end, the DNA agrees better with TRBJ2-7, so the J call may be wrong. Per germline, CDR1 SGHRS and CDR2 YFSETQ. The CDR3 covers 14 residues. CDR3 loop: CASSLMAGSYEQYF. The DNA for the CDR3 is TGCGCCAGCAGCTTGATGGCAGGCTCCTACGAGCAGTACTTC.

This clone has a handful of counts. The CDR3 here is CATSRGTGYGYTF. CDR3 DNA sequence: TGTGCCACCAGCAGAGGGACAGGGTATGGCTACACCTTC. The chain joins TRBV15 to TRBJ1-2; 8 nucleotides agree with TRBD1. Germline CDR1 is LNHNV and CDR2 is YYDKDF (reference sequence). The CDR3 loop spans 13 amino acids. J gave up 5 bases and V 1 base, and 0 bases lay outside the gene matches.

The V gene is TRBV29-1, the J gene TRBJ2-5; the D is unclear. CDR3 length equals 13 residues. The V end lost 3 bases, the J end lost 1 base, and 9 bases lay between the germline ends. The germline V gene encodes CDR1 SQVTM and CDR2 ANQGSEA. This CDR3 is CSVEWRFQETQYF. The CDR3 DNA follows: TGCAGCGTTGAGTGGCGGTTCCAAGAGACCCAGTACTTC.

V and J are TRBV5-1 and TRBJ1-1, with D possibly being TRBD1 (6 bases). CDR3 length: 17 residues. Trimming pared 0 bases from V and 4 bases from J, leaving 19 bases between. Germline values: CDR1 SGHRS, CDR2 YFSETQ. The CDR3 DNA reads as TGCGCCAGCAGCTTGGGATACACAGGGTCAGGGCGCACTGAAGCTTTCTTT. It yields the protein CASSLGYTGSGRTEAFF.

The V call is TRBV29-1, the J call TRBJ1-1, with D unresolved. V was pared by 4 bases and J by 0 bases, with 9 bases between. CDR3 length: 13 amino acids. Germline V gives CDR1 SQVTM, CDR2 ANQGSEA. The CDR3 DNA is TGCAGCGTTGCAGGAAAGCTGAACACTGAAGCTTTCTTT. This translates into CSVAGKLNTEAFF. The full variable domain, rest sourced from reference TRBV29-1 and TRBJ1-1, is SAVISQKPSRDICQRGTSLTIQCQVDSQVTMMFWYRQQPGQSLTLIATANQGSEATYESGFVIDKFPISRPNLTFSTLTVSNMSPEDSSIYLCSVAGKLNTEAFFGQGTRLTVV.

The J gene is TRBJ2-1, the V gene TRBV27; TRBD1 matches 11 bases. This CDR3 contains 17 residues. The V gene end was trimmed by 5 bases and the J gene end by 1 base; junction bases not matched to a gene: 7. Looked up from germline, CDR1 is MNHEY and CDR2 is SMNVEV (reference sequence). The CDR3 bases are TGTGCCAGCAGTCCTAGGACAGGGGGCCTGTCCTACAATGAGCAGTTCTTC. Encoded protein: CASSPRTGGLSYNEQFF.

The chain employs TRBV27 and TRBJ1-1, with D perhaps matching TRBD1 (6 bases). The ends were cut back, 5 bases at V and 5 bases at J, with 18 bases in the middle. CDR1 and CDR2 (germline): MNHEY, SMNVEV (reference sequence). This CDR3 region has 15 residues. DNA for the CDR3: TGTGCCAGCAGTGCCGCAAGGGGGAAAGCGACTGAAGCTTTCTTT. Its protein product is CASSAARGKATEAFF.

The chain is built from TRBV6-6 and TRBJ2-7, with 11 bases aligning to TRBD1. Germline loops: CDR1 MNHNY, CDR2 SVGAGI (reference sequence). Losses at the gene ends were 7 bases for V and 2 bases for J; bases not matched to a gene: 7. The CDR3 is made up of 15 amino acids. In DNA form, the CDR3 reads TGTGCCAGCATCCCAGGGACAGGGGGAGCCTACGAGCAGTACTTC. The encoded protein is CASIPGTGGAYEQYF.

In nucleotides, the CDR3 is TGTGCCAGCAGTCAGGGGACAGGCCTCTATGGCTACACCTTC. Its translation: CASSQGTGLYGYTF. This chain uses TRBV6-1 with TRBJ1-2; TRBD1 aligns across 8 bases. The CDR3 is 14 amino acids. The V segment lost 5 bases and the J segment 4 bases; nucleotides outside the gene matches: 6. Germline CDR1 MNHNS, CDR2 SASEGT.

The chain carries TRBV19 and TRBJ2-5, with 9 bases fitting TRBD1. There are 15 residues in the CDR3. V trimming: 2 bases; J trimming: 4 bases; junction bases outside the gene matches: 5. Germline V CDR1 and CDR2: LNHDA, SQIVND (reference sequence). The CDR3 coding sequence is TGTGCCAGTAGTATAACCGGGACAGGGTTAGAGACCCAGTACTTC. Its protein is CASSITGTGLETQYF.

The chain carries TRBV27 and TRBJ2-4; possible D gene TRBD1, 6 bases. V was trimmed by 5 bases and J by 0 bases, leaving 14 bases between them. The CDR3 is 16 amino acids. Germline CDR1 is MNHEY and CDR2 is SMNVEV (reference sequence). The CDR3 reads CASSQAVTGAKNIQYF. The CDR3 coding sequence is TGTGCCAGCAGTCAGGCCGTGACAGGAGCCAAAAACATTCAGTACTTC.

The gene calls are TRBV28 and TRBJ1-1; the D is unclear. Germline V gene sequence: CDR1 MDHEN, CDR2 SYDVKM. The V end lost 6 bases, the J end lost 5 bases, and 16 bases lay between the germline ends. The CDR3 totals 14 residues. CDR3 amino acids: CASSSRAGGTEAFF. The CDR3 region has the DNA TGTGCCAGCAGCTCCCGGGCAGGCGGGACTGAAGCTTTCTTT.

The rearrangement links TRBV5-8 to TRBJ1-1; 10 bases fit TRBD1. Germline V gives CDR1 SGHTS, CDR2 YDEGEE. V shed 4 bases and J 1 base; nucleotides not matched to a gene: 10. The CDR3 sequence is 17 residues long. The CDR3 nucleotides are TGTGCCAGCAGCAGGGGACAGGGGTGGGGTAGGAACACTGAAGCTTTCTTT. Its translation: CASSRGQGWGRNTEAFF.

The chain uses TRBV5-1 and TRBJ2-5, with 8 positions matching TRBD1. Near its end, the DNA agrees better with TRBJ2-7, so the J call may be wrong. The CDR3 consists of 14 residues. From germline, CDR1 is SGHRS and CDR2 YFSETQ. The DNA of the CDR3 is TGCGCCAGCAGCTTCGTGCAGGGGGCTTACGAGCAGTACTTC. The encoded protein is CASSFVQGAYEQYF.

This clone was detected a few times. The CDR3 reads CASSYRVRLVHNEQFF. CDR3 nucleotides: TGTGCCAGCAGTTACCGCGTAAGACTAGTTCACAATGAGCAGTTCTTC. The chain combines TRBV6-5 with TRBJ2-1; perhaps TRBD2 as D (6 bases). Trimming took 2 bases from V and 5 from J, leaving 16 bases between them. CDR1 and CDR2 (germline): MNHEY, SVGAGI. The CDR3 spans 16 residues.

The V call is TRBV7-3, the J call TRBJ2-1; tentative D call: TRBD1 (7 bases). The CDR3 is 14 amino acids. Trimming took off 2 bases at V and 7 bases at J, with 12 bases between the two ends. Germline V gene sequence: CDR1 SGHTA, CDR2 FQGTGA. The CDR3 spells CASSLGGGGNEQFF. In DNA form, the CDR3 reads TGTGCCAGCAGCTTAGGAGGGGGCGGGAATGAGCAGTTCTTC.